Reported below is one T cell receptor beta chain. What it binds is unknown. Libraries were prepared by immunoSEQ multiplex PCR; TCRdb keeps only in-frame clonotypes and omits some of them. The data contain approximately 24,000 clones, under 80% of them seen just once; the ten biggest clones take up 0.42%. The data were obtained in a study of STAT5B mutations in CD4+ large granular lymphocyte leukemia. Per germline, CDR1 GTSNPN and CDR2 SVGIG (reference sequence). The CDR3 length is 11 residues. The V gene lost 2 bases and the J gene lost 8 bases, with 9 bases spanning the gap. Regarding the study as a whole: TRBV06-family usage was enriched in top patient clones (8/27) versus controls (2/35).

This sequence was found in a human donor in good health. This chain links TRBV30 with TRBJ1-2; no firm D call. Input material: CD4+ T cells from blood buffy coats. The CDR3 nucleotides are TGTGCCTGGAGTTCATCTTGGGGCTACACCTTC. It translates to CAWSSSWGYTF.